The clone carrying this T cell receptor beta chain was found once. Its target is not known. The data belong to a study of cytomegalovirus exposure and HLA in healthy donors. Whole-study context: The approximately 120 validation repertoires were reported in a later analysis to have been generated on the same platform as the roughly 720 first-cohort repertoires. Findings and caveats of the study: The authors listed 150 to 200 TCR beta chains as cytomegalovirus-associated. High sensitivity and specificity were reportedly achieved when the classifier diagnosed cytomegalovirus status.

Sequencing was performed with immunoSEQ multiplex PCR; in TCRdb, only in-frame clones are kept and a portion is missing. The repertoire holds 150,000 to 200,000 clones, 86% seen once, with 5% to 7% in the top ten. Trimming took off 6 bases at V and 6 bases at J, with 8 bases between the two ends. The germline V gene encodes CDR1 SGHAT and CDR2 FQDESV (reference sequence). The CDR3 is 12 amino acids. The gene calls are TRBV11-1 and TRBJ2-2; TRBD1 is a possible D gene (5 bases). This clonotype originated in a woman aged 25 to 45 in good health and CMV-seronegative. Source material: PBMCs. CDR3 DNA sequence: TGTGCCAGCAGAAGACAGTCCGGGGAGCTGTTTTTT. Translated: CASRRQSGELFF.